This passage covers 10 T cell receptor beta chains from one sample sequenced in a study of blood T cells in healthy people across ages. Then a second PCR, running about 6 to 11 cycles, was carried out with a sample-barcoded 5' primer and a J-beta primer mix. TCRdb reprocessed the 5' RACE reads with MiXCR, giving one entry per CDR3 protein. The data hold about 1.6 million distinct CDR3 sequences, with 30% to 35% observed a single time. Sequencing input: blood. These receptors were obtained from a woman younger than 45 in good health.

This clonotype was found many times. CDR3 coding DNA: TGTGCCAGCAGTTCTCTAGCGGGCTCCTACAATGAGCAGTTCTTC. Translating it yields CASSSLAGSYNEQFF. The chain joins TRBV27 to TRBJ2-1; 8 bases line up with TRBD2. This CDR3 contains 15 residues. Unmatched junction bases numbered 2, after V lost 4 bases and J lost 0 bases. The germline gives CDR1 MNHEY, CDR2 SMNVEV (reference sequence).

This chain joins TRBV3-1 and TRBJ1-1; D unresolved. V was pared by 2 bases and J by 11 bases, with 15 bases between. Germline V gene sequence: CDR1 LGHDT, CDR2 YNNKEL (reference sequence). This CDR3 contains 13 residues. CDR3 sequence: CASSQNGVGSAFF. DNA for the CDR3: TGTGCCAGCAGCCAAAATGGGGTAGGATCTGCTTTCTTT.

This chain uses TRBV27 with TRBJ1-2, with unresolved D. This CDR3 is 13 amino acids long. Deletions cut 5 bases from V and 3 bases from J, with 10 bases between. The germline CDR1 and CDR2 sequences are MNHEY and SMNVEV (reference sequence). The CDR3 nucleotides are TGTGCCAGCAGTCCGTCGGCATACTATGGCTACACCTTC. Its translation: CASSPSAYYGYTF.

Here the CDR3 reads CASSPRLFRDTQYF. The CDR3 DNA reads as TGTGCCAGTAGCCCTCGACTATTTCGAGATACGCAGTATTTT. The chain links TRBV19 to TRBJ2-3; D possibly corresponds to TRBD2 (5 bases). The CDR3 extends over 14 amino acids. The V end was cut by 6 bases, the J end by 5 bases, with 15 bases between. Looked up from germline, CDR1 is LNHDA and CDR2 is SQIVND (reference sequence). The full variable domain, its missing parts supplied by reference TRBV19 and TRBJ2-3, is DGGITQSPKYLFRKEGQNVTLSCEQNLNHDAMYWYRQDPGQGLRLIYYSQIVNDFQKGDIAEGYSVSREKKESFPLTVTSAQKNPTAFYLCASSPRLFRDTQYFGPGTRLTVL.

CDR3 DNA: TGCGCCAGCACCCAACTGGGGCAGCCTCAAGAGACCCAGTACTTC. The encoded protein is CASTQLGQPQETQYF. This chain joins TRBV5-1 and TRBJ2-5; TRBD1 might be the D (5 bases). Germline V gene sequence: CDR1 SGHRS, CDR2 YFSETQ. V lost 6 bases to trimming and J lost 2 bases, with 17 bases between them. The CDR3 is made up of 15 amino acids.

The V and J genes are TRBV30 and TRBJ2-5, with a weak D call TRBD2 (6 bases). The germline V gene has CDR1 GTSNPN and CDR2 SVGIG (reference sequence). The CDR3 extends over 16 amino acids. V lost 0 bases and J 2 bases, leaving 16 bases between the germline ends. The CDR3 DNA is TGTGCCTGGAGTGTAGGTTTCGGGGAGGTACAAGAGACCCAGTACTTC. The encoded protein is CAWSVGFGEVQETQYF.

The chain combines TRBV6-5 with TRBJ2-2; D is uncertain. This CDR3 comprises 13 residues. Trimming pared 2 bases from V and 7 bases from J, leaving 8 bases between. The germline V gene encodes CDR1 MNHEY and CDR2 SVGAGI. The DNA of the CDR3 is TGTGCCAGCAGTTACGATTCCGTCGGGGAGCTGTTTTTT. It translates to CASSYDSVGELFF.

Only a few counts were recorded for this clonotype. The V gene is TRBV20-1, the J gene TRBJ2-4, with TRBD2 matching 10 bases. The germline V gene has CDR1 DFQATT and CDR2 SNEGSKA (reference sequence). The CDR3 consists of 16 residues. Trimming took 1 base from V and 5 from J; bases not matched to a gene: 8. CDR3 sequence (DNA): TGCAGTGCTAGAGCCTTACTAACTAGCGGGGAAAACATTCAGTACTTC. Amino acid sequence: CSARALLTSGENIQYF.

V and J are TRBV20-1 and TRBJ2-5; 11 nucleotides line up with TRBD2. V lost 6 bases and J lost 2; bases outside the gene matches: 20. Germline V gene data show CDR1 as DFQATT and CDR2 as SNEGSKA (reference sequence). This CDR3 comprises 19 residues. The CDR3 sequence: CSAYSALAGGQNLQETQYF. For the CDR3, the DNA is TGCAGTGCCTACTCGGCGCTAGCGGGGGGTCAAAACCTGCAAGAGACCCAGTACTTC.

This clonotype was detected only once. The CDR3 protein is CASSLFQGLRYTF. DNA of the CDR3: TGTGCCAGCAGTTTATTCCAGGGGCTACGCTACACCTTC. The J gene is TRBJ1-2, the V gene TRBV28, with a weak D call TRBD1 (6 bases). The germline V gene encodes CDR1 MDHEN and CDR2 SYDVKM. The CDR3 runs 13 residues. Trimming removed 1 base from V and 9 bases from J, with 12 bases in between.